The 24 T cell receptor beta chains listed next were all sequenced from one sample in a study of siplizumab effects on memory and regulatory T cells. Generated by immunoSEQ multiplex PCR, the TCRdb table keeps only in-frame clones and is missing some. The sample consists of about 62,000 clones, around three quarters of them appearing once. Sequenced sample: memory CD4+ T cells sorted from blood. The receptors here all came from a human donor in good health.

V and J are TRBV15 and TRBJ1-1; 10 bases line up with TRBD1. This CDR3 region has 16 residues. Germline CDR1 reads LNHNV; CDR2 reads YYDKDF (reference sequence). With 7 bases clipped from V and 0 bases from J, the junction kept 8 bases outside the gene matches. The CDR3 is CATNKGQGRMNTEAFF. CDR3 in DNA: TGTGCCACCAATAAGGGACAGGGGCGTATGAACACTGAAGCTTTCTTT. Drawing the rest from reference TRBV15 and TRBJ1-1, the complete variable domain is DAMVIQNPRYQVTQFGKPVTLSCSQTLNHNVMYWYQQKSSQAPKLLFHYYDKDFNNEADTPDNFQSRRPNTSFCFLDIRSPGLGDTAMYLCATNKGQGRMNTEAFFGQGTRLTVV.

The CDR3 region is CARGGLGSYGYTF. Written as DNA, the CDR3 is TGCGCCAGAGGGGGCCTCGGGAGCTATGGCTACACCTTC. The chain couples TRBV23-1 to TRBJ1-2; 7 bases are shared with TRBD1. TRBV23-1 is an ORF, and what it does is uncertain. This CDR3 has 13 amino acids. Germline trimming cut 9 bases from V and 4 bases from J; bases unmatched to any gene: 8.

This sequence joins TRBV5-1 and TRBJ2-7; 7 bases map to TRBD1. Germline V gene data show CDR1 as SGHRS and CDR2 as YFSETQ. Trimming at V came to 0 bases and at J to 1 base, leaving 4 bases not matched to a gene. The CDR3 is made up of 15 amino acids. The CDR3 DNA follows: TGCGCCAGCAGCTTGGCCGGGACAGCGTCCTACGAGCAGTACTTC. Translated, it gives CASSLAGTASYEQYF.

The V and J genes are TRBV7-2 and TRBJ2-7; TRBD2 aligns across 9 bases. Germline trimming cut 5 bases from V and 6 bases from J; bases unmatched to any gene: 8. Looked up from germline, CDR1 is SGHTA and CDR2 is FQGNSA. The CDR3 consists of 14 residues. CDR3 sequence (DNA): TGTGCCAGCAGCCGGGGATTTAGCGGGGGCGAGCAGTACTTC. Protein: CASSRGFSGGEQYF. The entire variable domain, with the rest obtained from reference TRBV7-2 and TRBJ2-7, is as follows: GAGVSQSPSNKVTEKGKDVELRCDPISGHTALYWYRQSLGQGLEFLIYFQGNSAPDKSGLPSDRFSAERTGGSVSTLTIQRTQQEDSAVYLCASSRGFSGGEQYFGPGTRLTVT.

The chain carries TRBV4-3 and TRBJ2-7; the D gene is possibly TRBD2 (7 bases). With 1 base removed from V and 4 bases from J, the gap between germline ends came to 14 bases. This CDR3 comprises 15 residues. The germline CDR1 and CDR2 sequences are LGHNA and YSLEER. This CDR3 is CASSQVWGGQYEQYF. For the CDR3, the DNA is TGCGCCAGCAGCCAAGTCTGGGGGGGCCAATACGAGCAGTACTTC.

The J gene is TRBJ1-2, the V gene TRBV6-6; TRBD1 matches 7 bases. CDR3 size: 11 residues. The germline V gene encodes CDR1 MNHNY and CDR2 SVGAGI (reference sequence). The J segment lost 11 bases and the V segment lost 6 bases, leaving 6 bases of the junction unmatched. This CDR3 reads CASRRQGGYTF. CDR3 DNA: TGTGCCAGCAGACGACAGGGTGGATACACCTTC.

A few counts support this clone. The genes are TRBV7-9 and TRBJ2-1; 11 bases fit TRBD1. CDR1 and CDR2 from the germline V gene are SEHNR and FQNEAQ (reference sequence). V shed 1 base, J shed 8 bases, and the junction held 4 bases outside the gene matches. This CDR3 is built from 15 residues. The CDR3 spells CASSLGTGGWDEQFF. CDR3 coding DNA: TGTGCCAGCAGCTTAGGGACAGGGGGCTGGGATGAGCAGTTCTTC.

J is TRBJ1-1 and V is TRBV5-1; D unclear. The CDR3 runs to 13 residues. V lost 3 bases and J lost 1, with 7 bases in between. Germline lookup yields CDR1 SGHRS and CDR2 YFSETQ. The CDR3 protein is CASSSDWNTEAFF. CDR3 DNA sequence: TGCGCCAGCAGCTCCGACTGGAACACTGAAGCTTTCTTT.

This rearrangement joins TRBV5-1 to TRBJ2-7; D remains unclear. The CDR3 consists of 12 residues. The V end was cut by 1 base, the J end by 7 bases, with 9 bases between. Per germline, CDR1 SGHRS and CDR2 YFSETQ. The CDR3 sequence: CASSLTAGEQYF. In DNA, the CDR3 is TGCGCCAGCAGCTTGACCGCCGGGGAGCAGTACTTC.

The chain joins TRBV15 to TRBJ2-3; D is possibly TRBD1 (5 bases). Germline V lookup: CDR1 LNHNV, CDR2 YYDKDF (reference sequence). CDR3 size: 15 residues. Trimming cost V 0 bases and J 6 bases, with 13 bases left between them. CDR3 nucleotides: TGTGCCACCAGCAGAGATGGACAAAGCCCTGATACGCAGTATTTT. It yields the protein CATSRDGQSPDTQYF.

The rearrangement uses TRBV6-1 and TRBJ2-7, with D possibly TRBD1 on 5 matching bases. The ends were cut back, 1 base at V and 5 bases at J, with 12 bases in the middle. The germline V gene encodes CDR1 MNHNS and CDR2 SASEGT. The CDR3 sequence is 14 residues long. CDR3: CASSEVNRWDEQYF. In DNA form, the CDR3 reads TGTGCCAGCAGTGAAGTAAACAGGTGGGACGAGCAGTACTTC.

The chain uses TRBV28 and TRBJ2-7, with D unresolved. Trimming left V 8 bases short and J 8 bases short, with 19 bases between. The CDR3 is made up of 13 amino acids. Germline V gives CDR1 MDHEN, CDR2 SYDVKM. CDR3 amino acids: CASQDPLGSKQYF. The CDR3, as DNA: TGTGCCAGCCAGGACCCCCTTGGGTCGAAGCAGTACTTC.

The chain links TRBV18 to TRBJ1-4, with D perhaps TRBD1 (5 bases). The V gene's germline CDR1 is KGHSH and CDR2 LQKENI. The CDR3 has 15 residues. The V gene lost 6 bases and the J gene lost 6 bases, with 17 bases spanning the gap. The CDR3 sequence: CASSGRIGTDEKLFF. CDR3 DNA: TGTGCCAGCTCCGGACGGATAGGGACTGATGAAAAACTGTTTTTT.

CDR3 region: CASSLDRVGGKPQHF. For the CDR3, the DNA is TGTGCCAGCAGCTTAGATCGTGTGGGGGGGAAGCCCCAGCATTTT. The chain employs TRBV11-2 and TRBJ1-5; D is possibly TRBD1 (5 bases). V lost 0 bases, J lost 8 bases, and 14 bases lay in between. There are 15 residues in the CDR3. Germline V lookup: CDR1 SGHAT, CDR2 FQNNGV.

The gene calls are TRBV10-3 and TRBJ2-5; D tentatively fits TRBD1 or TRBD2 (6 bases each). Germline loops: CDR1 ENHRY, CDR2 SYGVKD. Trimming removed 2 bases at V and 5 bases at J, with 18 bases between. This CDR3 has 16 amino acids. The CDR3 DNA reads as TGTGCCATCAGTGAGCGGGCAGGGGTAGCGGACGAGACCCAGTACTTC. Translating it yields CAISERAGVADETQYF.

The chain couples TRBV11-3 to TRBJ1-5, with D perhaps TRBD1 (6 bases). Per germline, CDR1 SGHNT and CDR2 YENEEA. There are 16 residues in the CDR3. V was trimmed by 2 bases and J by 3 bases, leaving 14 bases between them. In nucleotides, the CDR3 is TGTGCCAGCAGCTTATTGTGTCAGGGGTACAATCAGCCCCAGCATTTT. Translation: CASSLLCQGYNQPQHF.

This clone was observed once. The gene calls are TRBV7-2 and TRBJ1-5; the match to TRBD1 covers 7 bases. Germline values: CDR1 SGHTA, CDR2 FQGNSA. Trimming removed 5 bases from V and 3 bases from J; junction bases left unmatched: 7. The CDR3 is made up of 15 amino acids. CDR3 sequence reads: CASSPGGGDNQPQHF. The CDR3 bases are TGTGCCAGCAGCCCAGGGGGGGGTGACAATCAGCCCCAGCATTTT.

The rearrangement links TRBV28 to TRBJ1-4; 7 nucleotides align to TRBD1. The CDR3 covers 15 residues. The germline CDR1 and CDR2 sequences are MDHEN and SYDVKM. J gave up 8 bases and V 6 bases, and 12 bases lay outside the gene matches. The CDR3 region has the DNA TGTGCCAGCAGGCCCCGTGGACAGGCAAGAGAAAAACTGTTTTTT. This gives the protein CASRPRGQAREKLFF.

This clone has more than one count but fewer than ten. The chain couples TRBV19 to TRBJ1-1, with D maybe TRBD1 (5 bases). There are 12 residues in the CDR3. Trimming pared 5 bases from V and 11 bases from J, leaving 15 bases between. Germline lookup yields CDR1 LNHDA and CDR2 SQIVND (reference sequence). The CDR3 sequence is CASSVDKGMAFF. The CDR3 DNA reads TGTGCCAGTAGTGTTGACAAGGGGATGGCTTTCTTT.

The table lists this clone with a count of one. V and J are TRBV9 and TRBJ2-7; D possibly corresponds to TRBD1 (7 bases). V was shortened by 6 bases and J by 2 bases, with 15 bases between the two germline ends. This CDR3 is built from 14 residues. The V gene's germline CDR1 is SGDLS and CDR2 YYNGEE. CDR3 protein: CASIGGGGPYEQYF. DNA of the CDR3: TGTGCCAGCATCGGAGGGGGCGGCCCCTACGAGCAGTACTTC.

The CDR3 region has the DNA TGTGCCAGTAGTATCCAACAGGTCTCTGGGGCCAACGTCCTGACTTTC. This codes for CASSIQQVSGANVLTF. The chain is built from TRBV19 and TRBJ2-6; D is perhaps TRBD1 (5 bases). Between the trimmed V and J ends, which lost 3 bases and 0 bases, there was a span of 9 bases. CDR3 length: 16 amino acids. Germline-derived CDR1 and CDR2 are LNHDA and SQIVND (reference sequence).

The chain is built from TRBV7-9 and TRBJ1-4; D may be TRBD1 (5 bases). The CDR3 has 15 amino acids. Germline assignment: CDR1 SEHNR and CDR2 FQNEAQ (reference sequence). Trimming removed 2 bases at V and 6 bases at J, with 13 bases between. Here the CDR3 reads CASSLKGSSDEKLFF. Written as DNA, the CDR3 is TGTGCCAGCAGCTTAAAGGGGTCCTCCGATGAAAAACTGTTTTTT.

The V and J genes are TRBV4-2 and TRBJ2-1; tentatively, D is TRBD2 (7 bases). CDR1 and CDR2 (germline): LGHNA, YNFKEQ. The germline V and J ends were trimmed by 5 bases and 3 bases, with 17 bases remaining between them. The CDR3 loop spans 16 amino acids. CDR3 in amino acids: CASSLPGGPNYNEQFF. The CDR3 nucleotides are TGTGCCAGCAGCTTGCCCGGGGGGCCCAACTACAATGAGCAGTTCTTC.

This CDR3 is CASSFPRAGQADYGYTF. DNA for the CDR3: TGTGCCAGTAGTTTCCCCCGGGCGGGACAGGCGGACTATGGCTACACCTTC. The chain combines TRBV19 with TRBJ1-2; the match to TRBD1 covers 8 bases. V dropped 5 bases and J dropped 3; count of bases not matched to a gene: 14. The CDR3 length is 17 residues. The germline gives CDR1 LNHDA, CDR2 SQIVND (reference sequence).